This T cell receptor (beta chain) was captured in a study of a mutant IDH1 vaccine in newly diagnosed glioma. The time point: week 23, last vaccination. The content of each vaccine dose was 300 ug of mutant IDH1 20-mer peptide, and topical imiquimod accompanied it. The CDR3 sequence is 18 residues long. Germline V gene lookup returns CDR1 SGHNT and CDR2 YYREEE (reference sequence). With V trimmed by 4 bases and J by 2 bases, 9 bases remained unmatched. The table came from immunoSEQ multiplex PCR; TCRdb's copy has only in-frame clones and leaves some out. Of roughly 52,000 clones listed, roughly 80% are singletons. Concerning this clone: Its antigen is not identified.

The TCR sequence derives from a man aged 40-55 years with glioma. The specimen was PBMCs, collected from a glioma patient whose treatment included an IDH1 peptide vaccine. The chain combines TRBV5-4 with TRBJ2-3; 14 nucleotides line up with TRBD2. CDR3: CASSPGTSGGGPTDTQYF. The DNA of the CDR3 is TGTGCCAGCAGCCCTGGGACTAGCGGGGGAGGGCCCACAGATACGCAGTATTTT.